This T cell receptor beta chain was sequenced during a study of low-dose radiotherapy and immunotherapy resistance in tumors. Study in general: Patients were treated with intravenous nivolumab at 240 mg every two weeks and were also dosed with ipilimumab at 1 mg/kg every six weeks. Each patient took aspirin at a dose of 300 mg by mouth once daily over the course of four cycles, with dosing beginning on cycle 1 day 1.

Described time point: before trial treatment. The donors' treatment consisted of nivolumab, ipilimumab, aspirin, low-dose cyclophosphamide and low-dose radiotherapy. Covering alpha and beta chains, TRAV- and TRBV-specific primers were used for the first-strand cDNA. The authors amplified TCRs for approximately 18 PCR cycles with a constant-region primer and a V-primer adapter. Through in vitro transcription, the mRNA that had been isolated was amplified. Each CDR3 protein gets one entry after TCRdb re-called the reads with MiXCR. The sample gives around 65,000 distinct CDR3 sequences, approximately 26% of which show up once; about 6.6% is in the top ten. This clonotype appeared many times. The CDR3 is 18 residues long. CDR1 is MNHEY and CDR2 is SMNVEV in the germline V gene (reference sequence). After removal of 3 bases from V and 7 bases from J, the junction contained 18 bases not matched to a gene.

This receptor was taken from a male donor with rectosigmoid adenocarcinoma. Sequenced here: PBMCs, sampled before treatment. This chain uses TRBV27 with TRBJ2-1; 7 bases agree with TRBD2. The CDR3 sequence is CASSFLSSTAGVSNEQFF. The CDR3 DNA reads TGTGCCAGCAGTTTTTTATCAAGCACGGCGGGAGTGTCGAATGAGCAGTTCTTC.